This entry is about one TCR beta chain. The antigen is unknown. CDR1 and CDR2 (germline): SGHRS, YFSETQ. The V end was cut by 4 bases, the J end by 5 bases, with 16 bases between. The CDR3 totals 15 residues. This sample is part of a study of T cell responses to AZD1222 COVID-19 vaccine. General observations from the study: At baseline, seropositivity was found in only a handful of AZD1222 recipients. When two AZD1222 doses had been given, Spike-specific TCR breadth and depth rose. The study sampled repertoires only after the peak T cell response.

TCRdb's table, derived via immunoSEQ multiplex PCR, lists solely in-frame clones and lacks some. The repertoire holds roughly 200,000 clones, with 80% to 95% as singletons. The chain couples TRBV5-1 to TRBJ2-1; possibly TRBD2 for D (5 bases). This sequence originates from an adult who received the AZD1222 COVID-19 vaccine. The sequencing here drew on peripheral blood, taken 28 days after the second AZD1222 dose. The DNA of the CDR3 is TGCGCCAGCAGCCCGGGCCGGACGGGGAACAATGAGCAGTTCTTC. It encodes CASSPGRTGNNEQFF.